This entry lists 28 T cell receptor beta chains sequenced from one sample in a study of Tregs in tolerant kidney transplant recipients. Here immunoSEQ multiplex PCR was the method, and the copy in TCRdb shows in-frame clones only, minus some. The table for this sample gives tens of thousands of clones. The source material was CD8+ T cells from blood, sampled before the transplant. These TCRs come from a human donor who received a combined kidney and bone marrow transplant.

A remark on this clone: The read halts 3 residues ahead of the CDR3 end, with the missing end drawn from the germline J gene. The rearrangement links TRBV6-2 or TRBV6-3 to TRBJ2-7; 8 bases align to TRBD2. Germline V gene sequence: CDR1 MNHEY, CDR2 SVGEGT. This CDR3 has 14 residues. Unmatched junction bases numbered 6, after V lost 2 bases and J lost 6 bases. This CDR3 is CASSYTSGGTEQYF. Partial CDR3 DNA: TGTGCCAGCAGTTACACTAGCGGTGGTACCGAG.

To note about this clone: The read finishes 3 residues shy of the CDR3 end, and the germline J gene is used to complete it. The rearrangement uses TRBV28 and TRBJ2-1, with 12 bases that match TRBD2. Per germline, CDR1 MDHEN and CDR2 SYDVKM. This CDR3 has 16 amino acids. Unmatched junction bases numbered 11, after V lost 7 bases and J lost 7 bases. The CDR3 spells CASTFPSSGRGNEQFF. The part of the CDR3 DNA that was read is TGTGCCAGCACCTTCCCTTCTAGCGGGAGGGGAAATGAG.

Concerning this clone: Read sequence stops 3 residues before the CDR3 end, and the germline J gene provides the missing end. The V and J genes are TRBV20-1 and TRBJ2-7; 7 bases map to TRBD1. Germline CDR1 reads DFQATT; CDR2 reads SNEGSKA (reference sequence). The CDR3 is 17 amino acids. J gave up 4 bases and V 3 bases, and 18 bases lay outside the gene matches. The CDR3 spells CSASQGGLQGYTYEQYF. The covered CDR3 bases are TGCAGTGCTAGCCAAGGGGGCCTACAGGGGTACACATACGAG.

CDR3 DNA, as far as it was read: TGTGCCAGCAGCTTAGGACAAATTAACTATGGC. This sequence encodes CASSLGQINYG. The whole CDR3 sequence is CASSLGQINYGYTF. This chain uses TRBV7-9 with TRBJ1-2; D is undetermined. The read ends 3 residues before the CDR3 terminus; that terminus is restored from the germline J gene. The germline V gene encodes CDR1 SEHNR and CDR2 FQNEAQ (reference sequence). The CDR3 consists of 14 residues. Deletions cut 1 base from V and 1 base from J, with 7 bases between.

For this clone: From the germline J gene comes the end of the CDR3, since the read stops 3 residues before it. This sequence joins TRBV20-1 and TRBJ2-7; D is undetermined. Trimming removed 6 bases from V and 2 bases from J, with 20 bases in between. Germline V gives CDR1 DFQATT, CDR2 SNEGSKA (reference sequence). The CDR3 is 15 residues long. The CDR3 loop is CSAAGSPLRTYEQYF. The sequenced part of the CDR3 DNA is TGCAGTGCGGCCGGGTCCCCCTTGAGGACCTACGAG.

A word on this clone: Read coverage stops 3 residues before the CDR3 terminus; the germline J gene supplies the remainder. V and J are TRBV30 and TRBJ2-7, with 9 bases matching TRBD2. This CDR3 is built from 15 residues. Germline V gene data show CDR1 as GTSNPN and CDR2 as SVGIG (reference sequence). The V gene end was trimmed by 4 bases and the J gene end by 2 bases; junction bases not matched to a gene: 9. CDR3 region: CAWTPLAGVAYEQYF. The sequenced part of the CDR3 DNA is TGTGCCTGGACTCCCTTAGCGGGAGTGGCCTACGAG.

As for this clone: From the germline J gene comes the end of the CDR3, since the read stops 3 residues before it. The chain employs TRBV7-9 and TRBJ2-3, with 7 positions matching TRBD1. The CDR3 loop spans 12 amino acids. The junction had 4 bases not matched to a gene; V was cut back by 7 bases and J by 6 bases. The germline gives CDR1 SEHNR, CDR2 FQNEAQ (reference sequence). The sequenced CDR3 bases are TGTGCCAGCACGTCACAGGGGGATACG. Translation gives CASTSQGDT. In full, the CDR3 is CASTSQGDTQYF.

About this clone: Read coverage stops 3 residues before the CDR3 terminus; the germline J gene supplies the remainder. The V gene is TRBV20-1, the J gene TRBJ2-1; 12 bases line up with TRBD2. Trimming at V came to 5 bases and at J to 7 bases, leaving 6 bases not matched to a gene. The CDR3 totals 14 residues. Germline CDR1 is DFQATT and CDR2 is SNEGSKA (reference sequence). The part of the CDR3 DNA that was read is TGCAGTGCTTCCGGACTAGCGGGACCAAATGAG. Translated, it gives CSASGLAGPNE. The entire CDR3 sequence reads CSASGLAGPNEQFF.

As concerns this clone: The read falls 3 residues short of the CDR3 end, and the missing part is taken from the germline J gene. The J gene is TRBJ1-3, the V gene TRBV29-1; D may be TRBD1 (5 bases). Germline V lookup: CDR1 SQVTM, CDR2 ANQGSEA. CDR3 length: 12 amino acids. V dropped 7 bases and J dropped 1 base, with 8 bases sitting between them. The CDR3 sequence is CSAAGSGNTIYF. The sequenced CDR3 bases are TGCAGCGCCGCAGGGTCTGGAAACACC. Full variable domain (outside the CDR3, taken from reference TRBV29-1 and TRBJ1-3): SAVISQKPSRDICQRGTSLTIQCQVDSQVTMMFWYRQQPGQSLTLIATANQGSEATYESGFVIDKFPISRPNLTFSTLTVSNMSPEDSSIYLCSAAGSGNTIYFGEGSWLTVV.

In the case of this clone: Read data end 3 residues before the CDR3 end; the end is taken from the germline J gene. The chain couples TRBV4-2 to TRBJ2-3; 10 bases map to TRBD2. V lost 3 bases and J lost 4; bases outside the gene matches: 13. The CDR3 totals 18 residues. Germline CDR1 and CDR2: LGHNA and YNFKEQ. The CDR3 DNA, read in part, is TGTGCCAGCAGCCAGCTAGCGGGAGCCCTGTTGATGCCAGATACG. Encoded protein: CASSQLAGALLMPDT. The whole CDR3 sequence is CASSQLAGALLMPDTQYF.

A word on this clone: The missing CDR3 end, 3 residues past where the read stops, is filled in from the germline J gene. The gene calls are TRBV7-8 and TRBJ2-1; TRBD2 is a possible D gene (6 bases). The CDR3 consists of 17 residues. V shed 8 bases and J shed 0 bases, with 20 bases lying between them. Germline V CDR1 and CDR2: SGHVS, FQNEAQ. The CDR3 reads CASLRGLDGPSYNEQFF. The covered CDR3 bases are TGTGCCAGCTTAAGGGGACTGGACGGACCCTCCTACAATGAG.

This CDR3 reads CASSTGLAGGYGTDTQYF. Partial CDR3 DNA: TGTGCCAGCAGCACCGGACTAGCGGGGGGTTATGGCACAGATACG. The J gene is TRBJ2-3, the V gene TRBV7-6, with 14 bases identical to TRBD2. The CDR3 end is not reached by the read, which stops 3 residues before it; the germline J gene fills it in. V dropped 5 bases and J dropped 1; count of bases not matched to a gene: 8. Germline CDR1 and CDR2: SGHVS and FNYEAQ. The CDR3 runs 18 residues.

A note on this clone: The read falls 3 residues short of the CDR3 end, and the missing part is taken from the germline J gene. The chain joins TRBV19 to TRBJ1-5; 8 bases are a match to TRBD1. The CDR3 has 13 residues. Germline CDR1 LNHDA, CDR2 SQIVND (reference sequence). Trimming at V came to 7 bases and at J to 7 bases, leaving 6 bases not matched to a gene. The sequenced part of the CDR3 DNA is TGTGCCAGTAACCAGGGGGCAGGACAGCCC. This codes for CASNQGAGQP. The CDR3 as a whole reads CASNQGAGQPQHF.

CDR3 DNA (partial): TGTGCCAGCAGCTTAGGCAGCTACGAG. Amino acid sequence: CASSLGSYE. From start to end, the CDR3 is CASSLGSYEQYF. The chain is built from TRBV7-9 and TRBJ2-7; D call uncertain. The missing CDR3 end, 3 residues past where the read stops, is filled in from the germline J gene. The germline CDR1 and CDR2 sequences are SEHNR and FQNEAQ (reference sequence). With 1 base removed from V and 3 bases from J, the gap between germline ends came to 4 bases. The CDR3 is 12 amino acids.

In the case of this clone: From the germline J gene comes the end of the CDR3, since the read stops 3 residues before it. The J gene is TRBJ1-2, the V gene TRBV29-1; TRBD1 is a possible D gene (5 bases). The germline gives CDR1 SQVTM, CDR2 ANQGSEA. This CDR3 region has 12 residues. The germline V and J ends were trimmed by 6 bases and 7 bases, with 15 bases remaining between them. Partial CDR3 DNA: TGCAGCGTCGTACAGGCCCGCCCTGGC. Protein: CSVVQARPG. The complete CDR3 protein is CSVVQARPGYTF.

Worth noting for this clone: The CDR3 end lies 3 residues beyond the end of the read and is filled in from the germline J gene. The genes are TRBV7-6 and TRBJ2-7, with 8 bases lining up with TRBD2. The CDR3 has 14 residues. Per the germline V gene, CDR1 is SGHVS and CDR2 is FNYEAQ. V gave up 5 bases and J gave up 0 bases; unmatched junction bases: 3. CDR3 region: CASSPRGGSYEQYF. CDR3 bases read: TGTGCCAGCAGCCCACGGGGGGGCTCCTACGAG.

This chain's CDR3 is CASSTSGLAGASTGELFF. CDR3 DNA (partial): TGTGCCAGTAGTACCTCTGGACTAGCGGGAGCCAGTACCGGGGAG. V gene TRBV19 combines with J gene TRBJ2-2; 13 bases match TRBD2. The read halts 3 residues ahead of the CDR3 end, with the missing end drawn from the germline J gene. This CDR3 is built from 18 residues. Trimming removed 4 bases from V and 5 bases from J; junction bases left unmatched: 10. Germline CDR1 LNHDA, CDR2 SQIVND (reference sequence). The complete variable domain, with remaining parts taken from reference TRBV19 and TRBJ2-2, reads DGGITQSPKYLFRKEGQNVTLSCEQNLNHDAMYWYRQDPGQGLRLIYYSQIVNDFQKGDIAEGYSVSREKKESFPLTVTSAQKNPTAFYLCASSTSGLAGASTGELFFGEGSRLTVL.

A note on this clone: The DNA ends 3 residues before the CDR3 does, and the rest of the CDR3 is filled in from the germline J gene. The J gene is TRBJ1-1, the V gene TRBV7-9; 7 bases are a match to TRBD1. The germline CDR1 and CDR2 sequences are SEHNR and FQNEAQ (reference sequence). This CDR3 is 14 amino acids long. The J segment lost 3 bases and the V segment lost 5 bases, leaving 6 bases of the junction unmatched. The CDR3: CASSPGQFYTEAFF. The DNA read from the CDR3 is TGTGCCAGCAGCCCGGGACAGTTTTACACTGAA.

As to this clone: The read gets to within 3 residues of the CDR3 end, and the germline J gene fills in the rest. This chain uses TRBV2 with TRBJ1-1; TRBD1 is a possible D gene (5 bases). The V end was cut by 6 bases, the J end by 0 bases, with 5 bases between. The CDR3 extends over 12 amino acids. CDR1 and CDR2 from the germline V gene are SNHLY and FYNNEI. CDR3 sequence reads: CASRTVNTEAFF. The sequenced CDR3 bases are TGTGCCAGCAGGACAGTGAACACTGAA.

Details on this clone: The observed sequence ends 3 residues before the CDR3 terminus, with the missing tail filled in from the germline J gene. V is TRBV7-8 and J is TRBJ2-7; 7 nucleotides match TRBD2. CDR1 is SGHVS, CDR2 FQNEAQ, per germline. With V trimmed by 4 bases and J by 2 bases, 8 bases remained unmatched. This CDR3 has 15 residues. CDR3 region: CASSSLGLGAYEQYF. The sequenced CDR3 bases are TGTGCCAGCAGCTCTTTAGGACTAGGGGCCTACGAG. Variable domain in full (rest from reference TRBV7-8 and TRBJ2-7): GAGVSQSPRYKVAKRGQDVALRCDPISGHVSLFWYQQALGQGPEFLTYFQNEAQLDKSGLPSDRFFAERPEGSVSTLKIQRTQQEDSAVYLCASSSLGLGAYEQYFGPGTRLTVT.

Details on this clone: Coverage ceases 3 residues before the CDR3 finishes, and the germline J gene fills in the end. The J gene is TRBJ2-7, the V gene TRBV6-2 or TRBV6-3; possibly TRBD2 for D (6 bases). Per germline, CDR1 MNHEY and CDR2 SVGEGT. The CDR3 length is 16 residues. The germline V and J ends were trimmed by 6 bases and 2 bases, with 20 bases remaining between them. CDR3 sequence reads: CASRGLNASWPYEQYF. The covered CDR3 bases are TGTGCCAGCAGGGGACTTAACGCGAGCTGGCCCTACGAG.

As regards this clone: The read stops 3 residues short of the end of the CDR3; the missing end is completed from the germline J gene. V gene TRBV7-3 combines with J gene TRBJ2-6; D may be TRBD1 (5 bases). Trimming removed 3 bases at V and 0 bases at J, with 12 bases between. CDR1 is SGHTA and CDR2 is FQGTGA in the germline V gene. The CDR3 runs to 17 residues. The CDR3 region is CASSFQGSPSGANVLTF. The sequenced part of the CDR3 DNA is TGTGCCAGCAGCTTTCAGGGATCACCCTCTGGGGCCAACGTC. The full variable domain, its missing parts supplied by reference TRBV7-3 and TRBJ2-6, is GAGVSQTPSNKVTEKGKYVELRCDPISGHTALYWYRQSLGQGPEFLIYFQGTGAADDSGLPNDRFFAVRPEGSVSTLKIQRTERGDSAVYLCASSFQGSPSGANVLTFGAGSRLTVL.

As regards this clone: The read comes to an end 3 residues before the CDR3 does, leaving the germline J gene to fill in the end. The chain is built from TRBV2 and TRBJ2-4; D possibly corresponds to TRBD2 (5 bases). Per the germline V gene, CDR1 is SNHLY and CDR2 is FYNNEI. This CDR3 is built from 14 residues. Trimming took 3 bases from V and 8 from J, leaving 14 bases between them. The part of the CDR3 DNA that was read is TGTGCCAGCAGTGAGTCTAGCTCCAAGGACATT. Residues: CASSESSSKDI. The entire CDR3 protein is CASSESSSKDIQYF. The full variable domain, rest sourced from reference TRBV2 and TRBJ2-4, is EPEVTQTPSHQVTQMGQEVILRCVPISNHLYFYWYRQILGQKVEFLVSFYNNEISEKSEIFDDQFSVERPDGSNFTLKIRSTKLEDSAMYFCASSESSSKDIQYFGAGTRLSVL.

As for this clone: The read comes to an end 3 residues before the CDR3 does, leaving the germline J gene to fill in the end. The V gene is TRBV20-1, the J gene TRBJ2-5; D might be TRBD2 (6 bases). Looked up from germline, CDR1 is DFQATT and CDR2 is SNEGSKA (reference sequence). Trimming removed 4 bases at V and 0 bases at J, with 18 bases between. CDR3 length equals 16 residues. The CDR3 is CSAKLAVIGYQETQYF. Incomplete CDR3 DNA: TGCAGTGCTAAATTAGCGGTGATAGGGTACCAAGAGACC.

On this clone: The observed sequence ends 3 residues before the CDR3 terminus, with the missing tail filled in from the germline J gene. V and J are TRBV18 and TRBJ2-4; 8 bases match TRBD1. The V gene's germline CDR1 is KGHSH and CDR2 LQKENI. V lost 7 bases and J lost 5; bases outside the gene matches: 4. This CDR3 contains 13 residues. The sequenced part of the CDR3 DNA is TGTGCCAGCTTGGGGACAGGTGAAAACATT. Protein sequence: CASLGTGENI. The entire CDR3 protein is CASLGTGENIQYF.

A remark on this clone: The read terminates 3 residues ahead of where the CDR3 ends, so the germline J gene completes it. The chain is built from TRBV6-2 or TRBV6-3 and TRBJ1-5; 8 nucleotides align to TRBD1. With V trimmed by 5 bases and J by 6 bases, 6 bases remained unmatched. CDR3 length: 14 amino acids. Germline V gene lookup returns CDR1 MNHEY and CDR2 SVGEGT. CDR3 bases read: TGTGCCAGCAGTCCAGGGGGCGCCGGTCAGCCC. This encodes CASSPGGAGQP. The full CDR3 sequence reads CASSPGGAGQPQHF.

On this clone: The read gets to within 3 residues of the CDR3 end, and the germline J gene fills in the rest. The chain joins TRBV30 to TRBJ2-3; D is undetermined. This CDR3 region has 16 residues. Germline CDR1 is GTSNPN and CDR2 is SVGIG (reference sequence). V gave up 0 bases and J gave up 0 bases, with 13 bases separating them. The sequenced CDR3 bases are TGTGCCTGGAGTGTAAAGGGCTTTCCTAGCACAGATACG. Its translation is CAWSVKGFPSTDT. Given in full, the CDR3 is CAWSVKGFPSTDTQYF. Complete variable domain (other parts from reference TRBV30 and TRBJ2-3): SQTIHQWPATLVQPVGSPLSLECTVEGTSNPNLYWYRQAAGRGLQLLFYSVGIGQISSEVPQNLSASRPQDRQFILSSKKLLLSDSGFYLCAWSVKGFPSTDTQYFGPGTRLTVL.

As regards this clone: Read data end 3 residues before the CDR3 end; the end is taken from the germline J gene. This chain joins TRBV19 and TRBJ2-1; possibly TRBD1 for D (6 bases). Germline V CDR1 and CDR2: LNHDA, SQIVND (reference sequence). V was shortened by 4 bases and J by 4 bases, with 17 bases between the two germline ends. The CDR3 loop spans 16 amino acids. The DNA read from the CDR3 is TGTGCCAGTAGTAACCCCAGGGGTCAGATTTACAATGAG. It translates to CASSNPRGQIYNE. The complete CDR3 protein is CASSNPRGQIYNEQFF.